A single sample gave rise to the 20 T cell receptor beta chains below, sequenced in a study of cytomegalovirus exposure and HLA in healthy donors. Clones were sequenced by immunoSEQ multiplex PCR, and TCRdb holds only the in-frame ones, with some missing. The top ten hold around 0.8% of the sample, which has approximately 300,000 clones, roughly 88% seen once. Sequencing was carried out using PBMCs. Receptor source: a woman between 18 and 29 years old in good health and CMV-seronegative.

J is TRBJ1-1 and V is TRBV5-6; D call uncertain. From germline, CDR1 is SGHDT and CDR2 YYEEEE. The CDR3 has 14 amino acids. Trimming took off 0 bases at V and 2 bases at J, with 8 bases between the two ends. This CDR3 is CASSLVAENTEAFF. The CDR3 region has the DNA TGTGCCAGCAGCTTGGTGGCGGAAAACACTGAAGCTTTCTTT.

This chain connects TRBV5-1 to TRBJ2-2; perhaps TRBD2 as D (5 bases). The CDR3 consists of 17 residues. Per the germline V gene, CDR1 is SGHRS and CDR2 is YFSETQ. V was shortened by 1 base and J by 5 bases, with 18 bases between the two germline ends. CDR3 DNA sequence: TGCGCCAGCAGCTTGATCCCAGTAGAAAGGGAGACCGGGGAGCTGTTTTTT. Translating gives CASSLIPVERETGELFF.

The V call is TRBV7-3, the J call TRBJ1-1, with D unclear. Germline V gene sequence: CDR1 SGHTA, CDR2 FQGTGA. The V gene lost 1 base and the J gene lost 6 bases, with 9 bases spanning the gap. This CDR3 region has 13 residues. Here the CDR3 reads CASSLIERAEAFF. Written as DNA, the CDR3 is TGTGCCAGCAGCTTAATCGAGAGAGCTGAAGCTTTCTTT.

CDR3 amino acids: CASSLATGSGELFF. The CDR3 coding sequence is TGTGCCAGCAGCTTAGCCACAGGGTCCGGGGAGCTGTTTTTT. The rearrangement joins TRBV7-9 to TRBJ2-2; tentatively, D is TRBD1 (6 bases). Germline values: CDR1 SEHNR, CDR2 FQNEAQ (reference sequence). With 0 bases removed from V and 6 bases from J, the gap between germline ends came to 8 bases. CDR3 length equals 14 residues.

This clone showed up just once. This sequence joins TRBV7-9 and TRBJ1-1; the D is unclear. Germline CDR1 reads SEHNR; CDR2 reads FQNEAQ (reference sequence). CDR3 length equals 12 residues. Trimming took 10 bases from V and 8 from J, leaving 17 bases between them. CDR3 coding DNA: TGTGCCATCCGGGGAGCTTTGGGGGAAGCTTTCTTT. Amino acids: CAIRGALGEAFF.

The J gene is TRBJ2-1, the V gene TRBV27, with D possibly matching TRBD2 (5 bases). The V and J ends lost 5 bases and 8 bases respectively, with 28 bases between them. Germline V gives CDR1 MNHEY, CDR2 SMNVEV (reference sequence). The CDR3 runs to 18 residues. The chain's CDR3 is CASSLTTGLTNGIYEQFF. The CDR3 DNA sequence: TGTGCCAGCAGTCTAACTACCGGACTGACTAATGGTATCTATGAGCAGTTCTTC.

V gene TRBV18 combines with J gene TRBJ2-5, with 9 bases identical to TRBD2. CDR1 and CDR2 from the germline V gene are KGHSH and LQKENI. The V gene end was trimmed by 0 bases and the J gene end by 5 bases; junction bases not matched to a gene: 4. The CDR3 is 15 amino acids. In DNA form, the CDR3 reads TGTGCCAGCTCACCACCGGGACTAGCAGAGGAGACCCAGTACTTC. As protein: CASSPPGLAEETQYF.

The genes are TRBV4-1 and TRBJ1-4; a weak D match, TRBD1 (6 bases). The CDR3 has 15 residues. Trimming left V 4 bases short and J 4 bases short, with 13 bases between. The germline CDR1 and CDR2 sequences are MGHRA and YSYEKL. The CDR3 is CASSLRPGVNEKLFF. In DNA, the CDR3 is TGCGCCAGCAGCCTCCGTCCAGGGGTTAATGAAAAACTGTTTTTT.

DNA of the CDR3: TGTGCCAGCACCACGTCATTAGGAGGGGTTGGTGCGGGCTACACCTTC. Its protein product is CASTTSLGGVGAGYTF. The chain uses TRBV28 and TRBJ1-2; D possibly corresponds to TRBD1 (5 bases). The CDR3 runs to 16 residues. The V end was cut by 7 bases, the J end by 8 bases, with 26 bases between. Germline V CDR1 and CDR2: MDHEN, SYDVKM.

This chain uses TRBV28 with TRBJ2-1; tentatively, D is TRBD1 (5 bases). The CDR3 consists of 17 residues. Trimming left V 4 bases short and J 6 bases short, with 22 bases between. Germline assignment: CDR1 MDHEN and CDR2 SYDVKM. The CDR3 nucleotides are TGTGCCAGCAGTTCAAACCAGGGTCGGATCAGCAGCAATGAGCAGTTCTTC. Translating gives CASSSNQGRISSNEQFF.

This clone was counted only a few times. The rearrangement uses TRBV6-5 and TRBJ1-3; maybe TRBD1 (6 bases). V gave up 6 bases and J gave up 0 bases, with 12 bases separating them. Germline CDR1 and CDR2: MNHEY and SVGAGI. The CDR3 runs 15 residues. This CDR3 is CASSWEGGSGNTIYF. In DNA form, the CDR3 reads TGTGCCAGCAGCTGGGAGGGGGGCTCTGGAAACACCATATATTTT.

The V call is TRBV4-2, the J call TRBJ2-1, with 11 positions matching TRBD2. In germline, CDR1 is LGHNA, CDR2 YNFKEQ. V lost 0 bases to trimming and J lost 7 bases; unmatched junction nucleotides: 5. The CDR3 runs 16 residues. The CDR3 loop is CASSQDWASGRNEQFF. CDR3 bases: TGTGCCAGCAGCCAAGATTGGGCTAGCGGGAGGAATGAGCAGTTCTTC.

V gene TRBV14 combines with J gene TRBJ2-5, with D possibly TRBD2 on 6 matching bases. V lost 1 base, J lost 5 bases, and 14 bases lay in between. Germline V gene data show CDR1 as SGHDN and CDR2 as FVKESK. The CDR3 is 15 amino acids. The CDR3 nucleotides read TGTGCCAGCAGCCAAGGGCGGGGCAGGTGGGAGACCCAGTACTTC. Protein product: CASSQGRGRWETQYF.

The rearrangement links TRBV7-2 to TRBJ2-1, with 12 positions matching TRBD2. The CDR3 totals 17 residues. V gave up 2 bases and J gave up 5 bases; unmatched junction bases: 7. Germline V lookup: CDR1 SGHTA, CDR2 FQGNSA. This CDR3 reads CASSLRRTSGMDNEQFF. In DNA, the CDR3 is TGTGCCAGCAGCTTAAGACGGACTAGCGGGATGGACAATGAGCAGTTCTTC.

V and J are TRBV19 and TRBJ2-1; no definite D call. This CDR3 is 14 amino acids long. Germline loops: CDR1 LNHDA, CDR2 SQIVND (reference sequence). Trimming took 4 bases from V and 1 from J, leaving 8 bases between them. The CDR3 DNA sequence: TGTGCCAGTAGTACGTCGGGTTCCTACAATGAGCAGTTCTTC. Amino acid sequence: CASSTSGSYNEQFF.

The gene calls are TRBV9 and TRBJ2-7, with 9 positions matching TRBD2. J gave up 6 bases and V 0 bases, and 10 bases lay outside the gene matches. Looked up from germline, CDR1 is SGDLS and CDR2 is YYNGEE. CDR3 size: 16 residues. CDR3 residues: CASSVVGSGSSVEQYF. Here the CDR3 DNA reads TGTGCCAGCAGCGTAGTAGGTAGCGGGAGTTCTGTCGAGCAGTACTTC.

V and J are TRBV6-5 and TRBJ1-2; D gene unclear. This CDR3 is built from 14 residues. In germline, CDR1 is MNHEY, CDR2 SVGAGI. Deletions cut 6 bases from V and 8 bases from J, with 19 bases between. CDR3 protein: CASSSGGPTTGYTF. CDR3 sequence (DNA): TGTGCCAGCAGCAGCGGAGGCCCTACTACAGGCTACACCTTC.

V usage is TRBV6-5 and J usage is TRBJ1-5, with D perhaps matching TRBD1 (6 bases). V gave up 5 bases and J gave up 4 bases, with 15 bases separating them. Germline loops: CDR1 MNHEY, CDR2 SVGAGI. This CDR3 has 15 residues. The CDR3 spells CASSPDRITNQPQHF. Written as DNA, the CDR3 is TGTGCCAGCAGTCCGGACAGAATTACTAATCAGCCCCAGCATTTT.

This chain uses TRBV5-4 with TRBJ2-1; D might be TRBD2 (7 bases). V was clipped by 4 bases and J by 9 bases, with 14 bases between them. Germline CDR1 is SGHNT and CDR2 is YYREEE (reference sequence). The CDR3 totals 13 residues. The CDR3 DNA follows: TGTGCCAGCAGCCACTACAGGGAGGGTGAGCAGTTCTTC. This codes for CASSHYREGEQFF.

This clone came up once. The same CDR3 is also encoded by other DNA sequences in this sample. V is TRBV7-2 and J is TRBJ2-3; no clear D gene. The CDR3 has 15 residues. The germline V and J ends were trimmed by 5 bases and 0 bases, with 12 bases remaining between them. Germline CDR1 is SGHTA and CDR2 is FQGNSA. The CDR3 bases are TGTGCCAGCAGCCCGAACTACCTAAGCACAGATACGCAGTATTTT. Translating it yields CASSPNYLSTDTQYF. The variable domain in full, completed from reference TRBV7-2 and TRBJ2-3, reads GAGVSQSPSNKVTEKGKDVELRCDPISGHTALYWYRQSLGQGLEFLIYFQGNSAPDKSGLPSDRFSAERTGGSVSTLTIQRTQQEDSAVYLCASSPNYLSTDTQYFGPGTRLTVL.